The T cell receptor beta chain described here comes from a study of T cell responses to AZD1222 COVID-19 vaccine. In this sample, this clone turned up a few times. The target antigen is unknown. The assay was immunoSEQ multiplex PCR, and TCRdb's table has in-frame clones only and misses some. The repertoire holds over 120,000 clones, with 80% to 90% as singletons. The CDR3 loop spans 13 amino acids. Germline-derived CDR1 and CDR2 are LNHDA and SQIVND (reference sequence). V dropped 5 bases and J dropped 4 bases, with 11 bases sitting between them. Points from the study as a whole: Donors were mostly white British, more females; clonal diversity possibly underestimated.

This clonotype originated in an adult in good health. Sequences were derived from peripheral blood, sampled on day 0 of AZD1222 vaccination. V gene TRBV19 combines with J gene TRBJ1-1; D unresolved. The CDR3: CASSSLPGTEAFF. The DNA of the CDR3 is TGTGCCAGTAGTTCCCTCCCGGGCACTGAAGCTTTCTTT.